The 30 T cell receptor beta chains below were found in one sample sequenced in a study of blood T cells in healthy people across ages (dated by TCRdb to between 2014 and 2017). The library relied on 5' RACE. The sequencer was an Illumina HiSeq 2500. A second PCR of 7 to 11 cycles was performed with a sample-barcoded 5' primer and a J-beta primer mix. TCRdb trimmed the raw reads at Q25, called clones with MiXCR and kept productive beta chains. Rows matching on CDR3 protein sequence are summarized as one entry with the most common DNA and genes. The sample data list some 940,000 distinct CDR3 sequences, and 25% to 35% of these were observed just once. The biggest ten clones account for roughly a tenth of the sample. The same sample was also used in a study of T cells of mothers and their children.

The specimen was blood. Receptors originate from a woman aged 35 to 49 in good health.

The V call is TRBV5-1, the J call TRBJ1-1; 7 bases are shared with TRBD1. The CDR3 consists of 14 residues. Germline V CDR1 and CDR2: SGHRS, YFSETQ. J was trimmed by 5 bases and V by 0 bases; bases with no gene match: 4. CDR3 nucleotides: TGCGCCAGCAGCTTGGGGGACAGTGGAACTGAAGCTTTCTTT. Protein sequence: CASSLGDSGTEAFF.

With regard to this clonotype: One end of the junction does not line up with germline, which may come from a read error. The V call is TRBV12-5, the J call TRBJ2-5; D is perhaps TRBD1 (5 bases). Per germline, CDR1 LGHNT and CDR2 FRNRAP. The CDR3 totals 11 residues. The CDR3 DNA sequence: TGTGCTAGGGGTTTAATGGGGCGGCAGTACTTC. This codes for CARGLMGRQYF.

This clonotype was recorded at least ten times. The junction departs from germline at one end; a sequencing error may be responsible. V is TRBV5-1 and J is TRBJ2-3; 7 bases are shared with TRBD1. The V gene's germline CDR1 is SGHRS and CDR2 YFSETQ. The CDR3 is 14 residues long. The CDR3 loop reads CASSLGTDTDTQYF. Here the CDR3 DNA reads TGTGCTAGCAGCTTGGGGACAGACACAGATACGCAGTATTTT.

The chain is built from TRBV6-2 or TRBV6-3 and TRBJ2-2; no definite D call. Germline V gene lookup returns CDR1 MNHEY and CDR2 SVGEGT. CDR3 length: 12 amino acids. Between the trimmed V and J ends, which lost 7 bases and 6 bases, there was a span of 9 bases. CDR3 protein: CASTSAAGELFF. The CDR3 nucleotides read TGTGCCAGCACGTCGGCCGCCGGGGAGCTGTTTTTT.

The chain employs TRBV9 and TRBJ2-3; D possibly matches TRBD1 or TRBD2 (6 bases each). V was pared by 1 base and J by 0 bases, with 18 bases between. Germline loops: CDR1 SGDLS, CDR2 YYNGEE. This CDR3 has 18 residues. CDR3 loop: CASSVSGAQLGSTDTQYF. The CDR3 region has the DNA TGTGCCAGCAGCGTATCGGGGGCCCAACTCGGGAGCACAGATACGCAGTATTTT. The whole variable domain, filled in from reference TRBV9 and TRBJ2-3, reads DSGVTQTPKHLITATGQRVTLRCSPRSGDLSVYWYQQSLDQGLQFLIQYYNGEERAKGNILERFSAQQFPDLHSELNLSSLELGDSALYFCASSVSGAQLGSTDTQYFGPGTRLTVL.

This clonotype was observed a handful of times. The J gene is TRBJ1-4, the V gene TRBV28; the D is unclear. Trimming left V 5 bases short and J 7 bases short, with 2 bases between. CDR1 MDHEN and CDR2 SYDVKM come from the germline V gene. CDR3 length equals 10 residues. The CDR3 sequence: CASSAEKLFF. As DNA, the CDR3 is TGTGCCAGCAGTGCTGAAAAACTGTTTTTT.

This clonotype was seen more than once but under ten times. The chain couples TRBV7-2 to TRBJ2-1; 16 bases match TRBD2. CDR1 SGHTA and CDR2 FQGNSA come from the germline V gene. Unmatched junction bases numbered 11, after V lost 0 bases and J lost 6 bases. This CDR3 is 20 amino acids long. The CDR3 loop is CASSLAGGTSGGAKFNEQFF. In DNA, the CDR3 is TGTGCCAGCAGCTTAGCGGGTGGGACTAGCGGGGGGGCGAAGTTCAATGAGCAGTTCTTC. Full variable domain (missing parts from reference TRBV7-2 and TRBJ2-1): GAGVSQSPSNKVTEKGKDVELRCDPISGHTALYWYRQSLGQGLEFLIYFQGNSAPDKSGLPSDRFSAERTGGSVSTLTIQRTQQEDSAVYLCASSLAGGTSGGAKFNEQFFGPGTRLTVL.

The sample holds many counts of this clonotype. The chain carries TRBV4-1 and TRBJ2-7, with 10 nucleotides matching TRBD2. CDR3 length: 15 amino acids. Per germline, CDR1 MGHRA and CDR2 YSYEKL. V was clipped by 1 base and J by 6 bases; unmatched bases: 6. This chain's CDR3 is CASSQVSGGAFEQYF. The CDR3 DNA reads as TGCGCCAGCAGCCAAGTGAGCGGGGGGGCGTTCGAGCAGTACTTC.

This clonotype was picked up many times. The rearrangement uses TRBV20-1 and TRBJ2-1; no clear D. V was trimmed by 0 bases and J by 8 bases, leaving 17 bases between them. CDR3 size: 15 residues. Per germline, CDR1 DFQATT and CDR2 SNEGSKA (reference sequence). The CDR3 loop reads CSARDLTKWAYEQFF. Here the CDR3 DNA reads TGCAGTGCTAGAGATCTCACCAAATGGGCGTATGAGCAGTTCTTC.

A few counts support this clonotype. This chain connects TRBV24-1 to TRBJ2-5, with 10 nucleotides matching TRBD1. This CDR3 contains 16 residues. Germline assignment: CDR1 KGHDR and CDR2 SFDVKD. The V gene end was trimmed by 5 bases and the J gene end by 5 bases; junction bases not matched to a gene: 10. CDR3 amino acids: CATSGFGTGEGETQYF. CDR3 in DNA: TGTGCCACCAGTGGCTTCGGGACAGGGGAGGGGGAGACCCAGTACTTC.

At least ten counts were recorded for this clonotype. The chain links TRBV7-8 to TRBJ2-1; a possible D gene is TRBD1 (6 bases). The CDR3 covers 16 residues. V shed 2 bases and J shed 7 bases, with 18 bases lying between them. Per the germline V gene, CDR1 is SGHVS and CDR2 is FQNEAQ. This CDR3 is CASSLPQGSSINEQFF. DNA for the CDR3: TGTGCCAGCAGCTTACCACAGGGTTCTAGTATTAATGAGCAGTTCTTC.

The sample holds many counts of this clonotype. The V gene is TRBV6-5, the J gene TRBJ2-7; TRBD1 aligns across 8 bases. The J segment lost 1 base and the V segment lost 0 bases, leaving 11 bases of the junction unmatched. The CDR3 is made up of 18 amino acids. Germline assignment: CDR1 MNHEY and CDR2 SVGAGI. The chain's CDR3 is CASSYSGQGGSWSYEQYF. The CDR3 DNA is TGTGCCAGCAGTTACTCTGGACAGGGTGGTTCTTGGTCCTACGAGCAGTACTTC.

Worth noting for this clonotype: At one end, the junction sequence differs from germline, possibly due to a read error. The CDR3 here is CASSFIGVTEAFF. CDR3 in DNA: TGCGCCAGCAGTTTTATCGGGGTCACTGAAGCTTTCTTT. V gene TRBV12-3 or TRBV12-4 combines with J gene TRBJ1-1; D not certain. This CDR3 comprises 13 residues.

This clonotype was seen only a few times. The rearrangement links TRBV6-5 to TRBJ1-1; the D gene is possibly TRBD1 (6 bases). Trimming shortened V by 6 bases and J by 6 bases, and 17 bases separated the two germline ends. Germline CDR1 is MNHEY and CDR2 is SVGAGI. This CDR3 spans 14 amino acids. The CDR3 here is CASRPGGPGAEAFF. The CDR3 DNA reads as TGTGCCAGCAGGCCCGGGGGGCCCGGGGCTGAAGCTTTCTTT.

This clonotype has only a few counts. Here the CDR3 DNA reads TGTGCCAGCTCAGAAGACAGGGGGGGGCCAAATACGCAGTATTTT. This encodes CASSEDRGGPNTQYF. The chain uses TRBV7-3 and TRBJ2-3; TRBD1 matches 9 bases. Losses at the gene ends were 8 bases for V and 7 bases for J; bases not matched to a gene: 13. The germline CDR1 and CDR2 sequences are SGHTA and FQGTGA. The CDR3 sequence is 15 residues long.

V gene TRBV7-9 combines with J gene TRBJ1-2; D not resolved. This CDR3 region has 12 residues. Trimming took 2 bases from V and 14 from J, leaving 15 bases between them. CDR1 and CDR2 from the germline V gene are SEHNR and FQNEAQ (reference sequence). The CDR3 nucleotides are TGTGCCAGCAGCTTATCCGGACGCCGGATAACCTTC. It is translated as CASSLSGRRITF. Full variable domain (rest looked up from reference TRBV7-9 and TRBJ1-2): DTGVSQNPRHKITKRGQNVTFRCDPISEHNRLYWYRQTLGQGPEFLTYFQNEAQLEKSRLLSDRFSAERPKGSFSTLEIQRTEQGDSAMYLCASSLSGRRITFGSGTRLTVV.

The V and J genes are TRBV20-1 and TRBJ2-4, with 7 bases matching TRBD1. J gave up 13 bases and V 2 bases, and 14 bases lay outside the gene matches. Germline lookup yields CDR1 DFQATT and CDR2 SNEGSKA (reference sequence). The CDR3 runs 14 residues. The DNA of the CDR3 is TGCAGTGCTAGAAACAGGGGCCATCCAGTGTGGCAGTACTTC. Protein sequence: CSARNRGHPVWQYF.

The V call is TRBV7-8, the J call TRBJ2-1, with 7 bases matching TRBD1. Trimming cost V 5 bases and J 9 bases; bases outside gene matches: 13. CDR3 length equals 15 residues. CDR1 and CDR2 (germline): SGHVS, FQNEAQ. Here the CDR3 DNA reads TGTGCCAGCAGCGCCACAGGGGCTGCTTTTGGTGAGCAGTTCTTC. Amino acid sequence: CASSATGAAFGEQFF.

This clonotype appeared a few times. The CDR3 sequence is CASSQEGTKSNYGYTF. In DNA, the CDR3 is TGCGCCAGCAGCCAAGAGGGGACAAAGTCTAACTATGGCTACACCTTC. The gene calls are TRBV4-3 and TRBJ1-2; D is possibly TRBD1 (6 bases). The CDR3 consists of 16 residues. Trimming stripped 0 bases from V and 0 bases from J, with 11 bases between. Germline V lookup: CDR1 LGHNA, CDR2 YSLEER.

Details on this clonotype: The junction does not match germline at one end; this may be a read error. J is TRBJ2-1 and V is TRBV12-3 or TRBV12-4; 7 bases map to TRBD1. This CDR3 comprises 12 residues. The CDR3 nucleotides read TGTGTCAGCACCTCACAGGGGAATGAGCAGTTCTTC. It codes for CVSTSQGNEQFF.

The sample holds one count of this clonotype. The V call is TRBV5-1, the J call TRBJ1-2; weak D call: TRBD1 (6 bases). The CDR3 runs 14 residues. The germline gives CDR1 SGHRS, CDR2 YFSETQ. Trimming took 3 bases from V and 8 from J, leaving 17 bases between them. CDR3 sequence: CASSWERGLIGYTF. The CDR3 bases are TGCGCCAGCAGCTGGGAAAGGGGGTTAATCGGCTACACCTTC.

This chain connects TRBV12-3 or TRBV12-4 to TRBJ1-1, with TRBD1 identical over 7 bases. The CDR3 totals 14 residues. V shed 4 bases and J 2 bases; nucleotides not matched to a gene: 4. In DNA form, the CDR3 reads TGTGCCAGCAGTTGGACAGGAGTTAACACTGAAGCTTTCTTT. It yields the protein CASSWTGVNTEAFF.

This clonotype was seen ten or more times. V usage is TRBV5-1 and J usage is TRBJ2-7; 7 bases line up with TRBD1. CDR3 length: 14 amino acids. CDR1 is SGHRS, CDR2 YFSETQ, per germline. Losses at the gene ends were 0 bases for V and 6 bases for J; bases not matched to a gene: 6. The CDR3 reads CASSLGQGISEQYF. The CDR3 DNA reads as TGCGCCAGCAGCTTGGGACAGGGAATAAGCGAGCAGTACTTC.

This chain connects TRBV6-2 or TRBV6-3 to TRBJ1-1; D remains unclear. With 5 bases removed from V and 0 bases from J, the gap between germline ends came to 10 bases. Germline assignment: CDR1 MNHEY and CDR2 SVGEGT. CDR3 size: 14 residues. CDR3 DNA: TGTGCCAGCAGTCTTTCCTGGATGAACACTGAAGCTTTCTTT. It specifies CASSLSWMNTEAFF.

V gene TRBV6-2 or TRBV6-3 combines with J gene TRBJ1-1; D is uncertain. V was pared by 2 bases and J by 1 base, with 8 bases between. CDR3 length: 14 amino acids. The germline CDR1 and CDR2 sequences are MNHEY and SVGEGT. This chain's CDR3 is CASSYLQTNTEAFF. The CDR3 DNA follows: TGTGCCAGCAGTTACCTACAGACGAACACTGAAGCTTTCTTT.

The chain recombines TRBV7-2 with TRBJ1-5; 9 bases fit TRBD1. The V segment lost 5 bases and the J segment 9 bases; nucleotides outside the gene matches: 17. Germline lookup yields CDR1 SGHTA and CDR2 FQGNSA. The CDR3 covers 17 residues. The CDR3, as DNA: TGTGCCAGCAGCCGGAACCTACAGGGGGCGTTAGGTCGGCCCCAGCATTTT. Protein sequence: CASSRNLQGALGRPQHF.

This clonotype was observed a handful of times. The chain has TRBV30 and TRBJ2-7; tentative D call: TRBD1 (5 bases). Germline lookup yields CDR1 GTSNPN and CDR2 SVGIG (reference sequence). V lost 3 bases and J lost 2, with 14 bases in between. The CDR3 loop spans 14 amino acids. This CDR3 is CAWSEQVLAYEQYF. The CDR3 DNA reads TGTGCCTGGAGCGAACAGGTTTTGGCCTACGAGCAGTACTTC.

This clonotype appeared a few times. The CDR3 sequence is CASTLGWGTEAFF. The CDR3, as DNA: TGTGCCAGCACCCTGGGATGGGGCACTGAAGCTTTCTTT. V gene TRBV12-3 or TRBV12-4 combines with J gene TRBJ1-1; D is unresolved. The CDR3 is 13 amino acids. Deletions cut 7 bases from V and 4 bases from J, with 13 bases between.

V gene TRBV9 combines with J gene TRBJ2-1; 9 bases align to TRBD2. The germline V gene has CDR1 SGDLS and CDR2 YYNGEE. V lost 0 bases, J lost 7 bases, and 8 bases stayed unmatched. This CDR3 region has 16 residues. The chain's CDR3 is CASSVVVAGGPNEQFF. In DNA, the CDR3 is TGTGCCAGCAGCGTAGTTGTGGCGGGGGGGCCAAATGAGCAGTTCTTC.

This clonotype was counted between two and nine times. The chain combines TRBV20-1 with TRBJ2-1; 8 bases map to TRBD1. The germline V gene has CDR1 DFQATT and CDR2 SNEGSKA (reference sequence). With V trimmed by 0 bases and J by 6 bases, 7 bases remained unmatched. The CDR3 has 15 amino acids. The CDR3 sequence is CSARDMTGAVNEQFF. DNA for the CDR3: TGCAGTGCTAGAGACATGACAGGGGCTGTCAATGAGCAGTTCTTC.